Here is one T cell receptor (beta chain) with its context. Germline V gives CDR1 ENHRY, CDR2 SYGVKD. The length of the CDR3 is 15 residues. Trimming took off 1 base at V and 1 base at J, with 5 bases between the two ends. These data belong to a study of T cell responses to AZD1222 COVID-19 vaccine. Clones were sequenced by immunoSEQ multiplex PCR, and TCRdb holds only the in-frame ones, with some missing. The sample consists of some 150,000 clones, around 90% of them appearing once. The chain uses TRBV10-3 and TRBJ2-6; no clear D. This sequence originates from an adult in good health. This specimen was peripheral blood, taken on day 0 of AZD1222 vaccination. The CDR3 region is CAISEFPSGANVLTF. The CDR3 DNA is TGTGCCATCAGTGAGTTCCCTTCTGGGGCCAACGTCCTGACTTTC.